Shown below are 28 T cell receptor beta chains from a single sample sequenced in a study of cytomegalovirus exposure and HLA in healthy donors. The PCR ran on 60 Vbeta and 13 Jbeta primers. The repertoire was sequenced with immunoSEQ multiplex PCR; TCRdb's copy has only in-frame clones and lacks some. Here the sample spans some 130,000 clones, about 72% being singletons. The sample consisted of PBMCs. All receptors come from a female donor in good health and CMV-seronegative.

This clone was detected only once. CDR3: CASSIGTGGTYNEQFF. CDR3 sequence (DNA): TGTGCCAGTAGTATTGGGACAGGGGGCACCTACAATGAGCAGTTCTTC. The V gene is TRBV19, the J gene TRBJ2-1; TRBD1 matches 12 bases. There are 16 residues in the CDR3. With V trimmed by 3 bases and J by 2 bases, 2 bases remained unmatched. CDR1 is LNHDA, CDR2 SQIVND, per germline (reference sequence).

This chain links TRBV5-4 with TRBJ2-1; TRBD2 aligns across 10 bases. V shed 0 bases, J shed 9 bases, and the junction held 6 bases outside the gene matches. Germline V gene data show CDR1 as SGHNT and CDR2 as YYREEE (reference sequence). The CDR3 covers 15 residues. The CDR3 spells CASSLEASGRIEQFF. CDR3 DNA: TGTGCCAGCAGCTTGGAGGCTAGCGGGAGAATTGAGCAGTTCTTC.

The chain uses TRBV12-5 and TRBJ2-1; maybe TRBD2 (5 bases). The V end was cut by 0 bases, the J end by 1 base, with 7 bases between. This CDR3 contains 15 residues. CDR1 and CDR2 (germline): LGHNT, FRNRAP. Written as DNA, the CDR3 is TGTGCTAGTGGTTTGGTACGGGGTTCCTACAATGAGCAGTTCTTC. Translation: CASGLVRGSYNEQFF.

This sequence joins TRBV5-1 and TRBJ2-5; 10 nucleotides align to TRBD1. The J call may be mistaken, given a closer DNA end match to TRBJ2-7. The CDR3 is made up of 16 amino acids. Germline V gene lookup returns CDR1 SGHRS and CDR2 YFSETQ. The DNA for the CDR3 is TGCGCCAGCAGCTTGGTGACAGGGGGCCCAGGGTACGAGCAGTACTTC. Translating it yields CASSLVTGGPGYEQYF.

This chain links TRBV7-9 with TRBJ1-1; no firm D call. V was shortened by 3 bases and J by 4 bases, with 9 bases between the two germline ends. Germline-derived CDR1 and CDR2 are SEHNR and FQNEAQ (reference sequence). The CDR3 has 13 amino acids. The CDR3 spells CASSFEGGTEAFF. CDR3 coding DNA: TGTGCCAGCAGCTTCGAGGGCGGCACTGAAGCTTTCTTT.

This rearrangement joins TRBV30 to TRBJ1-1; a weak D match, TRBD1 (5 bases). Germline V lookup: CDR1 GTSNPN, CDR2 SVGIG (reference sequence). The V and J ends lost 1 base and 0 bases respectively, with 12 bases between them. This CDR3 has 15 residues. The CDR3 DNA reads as TGTGCCTGGAGTGGGACCCGGGGGGTGAACACTGAAGCTTTCTTT. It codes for CAWSGTRGVNTEAFF.

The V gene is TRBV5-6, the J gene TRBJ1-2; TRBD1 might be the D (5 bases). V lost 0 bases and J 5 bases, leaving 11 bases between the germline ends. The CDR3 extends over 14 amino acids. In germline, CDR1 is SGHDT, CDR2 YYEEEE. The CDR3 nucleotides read TGTGCCAGCAGCTTGGACAGGCATACGTATGGCTACACCTTC. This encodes CASSLDRHTYGYTF. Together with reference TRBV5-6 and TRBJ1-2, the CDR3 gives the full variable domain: DAGVTQSPTHLIKTRGQQVTLRCSPKSGHDTVSWYQQALGQGPQFIFQYYEEEERQRGNFPDRFSGHQFPNYSSELNVNALLLGDSALYLCASSLDRHTYGYTFGSGTRLTVV.

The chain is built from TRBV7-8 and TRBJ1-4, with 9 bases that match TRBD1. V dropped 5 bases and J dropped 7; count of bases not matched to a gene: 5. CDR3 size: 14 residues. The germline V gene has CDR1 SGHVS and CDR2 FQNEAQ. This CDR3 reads CASSLDRGGEKLFF. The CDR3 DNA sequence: TGTGCCAGCAGCCTGGACAGGGGAGGTGAAAAACTGTTTTTT.

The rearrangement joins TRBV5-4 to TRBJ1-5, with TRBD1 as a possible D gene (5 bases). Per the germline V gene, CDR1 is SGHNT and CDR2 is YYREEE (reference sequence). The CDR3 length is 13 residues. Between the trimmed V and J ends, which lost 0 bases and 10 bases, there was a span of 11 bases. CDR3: CASSLEWGGPQHF. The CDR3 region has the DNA TGTGCCAGCAGCTTGGAATGGGGCGGACCCCAGCATTTT.

CDR3 nucleotides: TGCGCCAGCAGCCCCAGTGCTTTAACTAATGAAAAACTGTTTTTT. Its protein is CASSPSALTNEKLFF. V is TRBV4-3 and J is TRBJ1-4; D remains unclear. The CDR3 is 15 amino acids. Germline V gene sequence: CDR1 LGHNA, CDR2 YSLEER. With 4 bases removed from V and 1 base from J, the gap between germline ends came to 10 bases.

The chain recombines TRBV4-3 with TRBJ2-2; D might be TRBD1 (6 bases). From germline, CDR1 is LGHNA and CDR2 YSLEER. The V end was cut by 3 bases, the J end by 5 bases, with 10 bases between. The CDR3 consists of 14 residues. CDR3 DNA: TGCGCCAGCAGCCACAGGGGTGGGACCGGGGAGCTGTTTTTT. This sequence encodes CASSHRGGTGELFF.

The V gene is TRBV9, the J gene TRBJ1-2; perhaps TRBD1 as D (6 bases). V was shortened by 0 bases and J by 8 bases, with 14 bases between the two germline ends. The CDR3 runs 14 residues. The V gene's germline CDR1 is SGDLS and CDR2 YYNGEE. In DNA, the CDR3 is TGTGCCAGCAGCGTAGACGGGGGGCGGGGAGGCTACACCTTC. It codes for CASSVDGGRGGYTF.

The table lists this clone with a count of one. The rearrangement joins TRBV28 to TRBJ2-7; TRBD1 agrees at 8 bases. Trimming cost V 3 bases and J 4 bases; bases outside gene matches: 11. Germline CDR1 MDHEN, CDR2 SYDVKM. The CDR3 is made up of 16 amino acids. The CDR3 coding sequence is TGTGCCAGCAGTTTGTGGGGGACAGGAGAGCTTTACGAGCAGTACTTC. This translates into CASSLWGTGELYEQYF.

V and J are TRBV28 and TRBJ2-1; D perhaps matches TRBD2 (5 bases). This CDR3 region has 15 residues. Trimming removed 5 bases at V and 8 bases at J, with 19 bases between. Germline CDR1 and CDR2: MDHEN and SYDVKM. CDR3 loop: CASSPPRAEGDEQFF. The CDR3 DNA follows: TGTGCCAGCAGTCCCCCCCGTGCAGAGGGTGATGAGCAGTTCTTC.

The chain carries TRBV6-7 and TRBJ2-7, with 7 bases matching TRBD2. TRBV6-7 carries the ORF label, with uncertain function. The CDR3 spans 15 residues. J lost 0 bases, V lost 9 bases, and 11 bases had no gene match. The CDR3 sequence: CASTPRCGGSYEQYF. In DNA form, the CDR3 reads TGTGCCAGTACTCCCAGGTGCGGGGGCTCCTACGAGCAGTACTTC.

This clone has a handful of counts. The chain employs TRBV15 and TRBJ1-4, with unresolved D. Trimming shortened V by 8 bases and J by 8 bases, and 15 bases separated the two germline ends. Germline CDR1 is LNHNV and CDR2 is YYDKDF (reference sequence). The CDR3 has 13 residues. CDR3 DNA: TGTGCCACCGGTCCGAGGTATGGGGAAAAACTGTTTTTT. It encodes CATGPRYGEKLFF.

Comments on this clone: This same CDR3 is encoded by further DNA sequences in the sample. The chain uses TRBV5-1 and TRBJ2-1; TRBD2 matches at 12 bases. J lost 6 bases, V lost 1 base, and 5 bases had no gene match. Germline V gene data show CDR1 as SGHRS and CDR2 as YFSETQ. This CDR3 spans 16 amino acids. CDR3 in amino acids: CASSLTLAGGPNEQFF. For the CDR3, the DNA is TGCGCCAGCAGCTTGACACTAGCGGGGGGTCCCAATGAGCAGTTCTTC.

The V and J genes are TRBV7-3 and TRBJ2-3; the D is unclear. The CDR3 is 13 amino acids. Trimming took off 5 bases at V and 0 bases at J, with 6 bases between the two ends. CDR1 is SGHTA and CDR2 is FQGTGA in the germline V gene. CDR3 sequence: CASSPPSTDTQYF. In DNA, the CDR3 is TGTGCCAGCAGCCCCCCTAGCACAGATACGCAGTATTTT.

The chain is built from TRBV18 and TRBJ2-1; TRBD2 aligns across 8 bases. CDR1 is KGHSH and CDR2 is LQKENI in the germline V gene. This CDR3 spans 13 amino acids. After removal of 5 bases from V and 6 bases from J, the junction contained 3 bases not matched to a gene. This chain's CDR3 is CASSTGTSNEQFF. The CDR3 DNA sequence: TGTGCCAGCTCAACCGGGACTAGCAATGAGCAGTTCTTC.

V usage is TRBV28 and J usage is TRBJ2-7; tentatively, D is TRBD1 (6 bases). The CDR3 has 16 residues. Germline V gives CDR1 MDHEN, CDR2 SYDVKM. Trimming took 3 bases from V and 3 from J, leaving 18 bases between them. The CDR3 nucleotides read TGTGCCAGCAGTTTGGACAGACTAAACTTAAACTACGAGCAGTACTTC. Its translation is CASSLDRLNLNYEQYF.

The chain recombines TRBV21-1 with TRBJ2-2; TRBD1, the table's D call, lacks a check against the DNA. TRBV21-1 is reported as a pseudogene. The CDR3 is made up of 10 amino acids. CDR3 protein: CASGPKELFF. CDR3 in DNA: TGTGCCAGCGGGCCAAAGGAGCTGTTTTTT.

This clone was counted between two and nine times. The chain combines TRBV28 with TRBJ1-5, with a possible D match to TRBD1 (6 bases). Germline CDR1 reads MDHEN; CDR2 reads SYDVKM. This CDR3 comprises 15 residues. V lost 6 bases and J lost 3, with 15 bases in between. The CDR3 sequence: CASRPDREVNQPQHF. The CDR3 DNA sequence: TGTGCCAGCAGACCGGACAGAGAGGTCAATCAGCCCCAGCATTTT. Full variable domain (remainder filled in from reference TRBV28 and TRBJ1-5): DVKVTQSSRYLVKRTGEKVFLECVQDMDHENMFWYRQDPGLGLRLIYFSYDVKMKEKGDIPEGYSVSREKKERFSLILESASTNQTSMYLCASRPDREVNQPQHFGDGTRLSIL.

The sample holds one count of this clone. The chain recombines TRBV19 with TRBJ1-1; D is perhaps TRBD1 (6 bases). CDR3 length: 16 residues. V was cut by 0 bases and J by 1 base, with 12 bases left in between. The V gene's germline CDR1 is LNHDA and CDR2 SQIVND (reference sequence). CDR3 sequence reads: CASSIDLGGENTEAFF. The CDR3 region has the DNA TGTGCCAGTAGTATAGATCTAGGGGGTGAGAACACTGAAGCTTTCTTT.

The CDR3 loop reads CAWDPAPGQGPYGYTF. For the CDR3, the DNA is TGTGCCTGGGACCCCGCCCCGGGACAGGGGCCCTATGGCTACACCTTC. The chain employs TRBV30 and TRBJ1-2; 10 nucleotides match TRBD1. Germline V gene lookup returns CDR1 GTSNPN and CDR2 SVGIG (reference sequence). V lost 5 bases to trimming and J lost 4 bases; unmatched junction nucleotides: 13. The CDR3 contains 16 residues.

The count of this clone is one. The CDR3 region has the DNA TGTGCCAGCACCCCGACTTCGTACACTGAAGCTTTCTTT. It is translated as CASTPTSYTEAFF. The chain carries TRBV6-5 and TRBJ1-1; D call uncertain. The CDR3 is 13 residues long. Between the trimmed V and J ends, which lost 7 bases and 3 bases, there was a span of 12 bases. CDR1 MNHEY and CDR2 SVGAGI come from the germline V gene.

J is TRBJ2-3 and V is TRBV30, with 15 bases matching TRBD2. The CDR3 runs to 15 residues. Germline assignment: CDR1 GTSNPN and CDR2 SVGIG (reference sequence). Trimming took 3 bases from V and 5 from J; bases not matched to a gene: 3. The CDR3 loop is CAWSRTSGRGDTQYF. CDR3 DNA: TGTGCCTGGAGCAGGACTAGCGGGAGGGGAGATACGCAGTATTTT.

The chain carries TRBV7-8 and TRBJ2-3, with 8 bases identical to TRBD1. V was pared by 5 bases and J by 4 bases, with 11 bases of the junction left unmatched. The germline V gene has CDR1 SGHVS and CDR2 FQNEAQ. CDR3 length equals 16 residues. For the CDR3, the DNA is TGTGCCAGCAGCGAACGCTTGGGACAGGCGGCAGATACGCAGTATTTT. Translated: CASSERLGQAADTQYF.

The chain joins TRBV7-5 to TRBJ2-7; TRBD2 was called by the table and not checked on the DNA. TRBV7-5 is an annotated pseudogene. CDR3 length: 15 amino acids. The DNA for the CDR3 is TGTGTCAGAAGCTCGGACGGGAGGATATCCTACGAGCAGTACTTC. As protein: CVRSSDGRISYEQYF.